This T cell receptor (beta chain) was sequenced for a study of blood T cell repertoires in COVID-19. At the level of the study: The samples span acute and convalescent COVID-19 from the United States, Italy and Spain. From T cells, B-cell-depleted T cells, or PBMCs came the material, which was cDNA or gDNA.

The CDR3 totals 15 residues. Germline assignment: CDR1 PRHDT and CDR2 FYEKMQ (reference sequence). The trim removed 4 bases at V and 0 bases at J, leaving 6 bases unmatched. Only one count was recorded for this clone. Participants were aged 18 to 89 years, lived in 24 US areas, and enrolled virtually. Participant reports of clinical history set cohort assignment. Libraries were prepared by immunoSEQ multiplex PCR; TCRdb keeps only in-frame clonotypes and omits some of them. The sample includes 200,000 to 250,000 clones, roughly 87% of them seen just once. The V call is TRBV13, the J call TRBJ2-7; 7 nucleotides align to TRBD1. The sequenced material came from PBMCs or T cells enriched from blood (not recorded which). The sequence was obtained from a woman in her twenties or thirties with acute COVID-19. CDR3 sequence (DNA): TGTGCCAGCAGCTCCCGGACAGGTAGCTCCTACGAGCAGTACTTC. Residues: CASSSRTGSSYEQYF.